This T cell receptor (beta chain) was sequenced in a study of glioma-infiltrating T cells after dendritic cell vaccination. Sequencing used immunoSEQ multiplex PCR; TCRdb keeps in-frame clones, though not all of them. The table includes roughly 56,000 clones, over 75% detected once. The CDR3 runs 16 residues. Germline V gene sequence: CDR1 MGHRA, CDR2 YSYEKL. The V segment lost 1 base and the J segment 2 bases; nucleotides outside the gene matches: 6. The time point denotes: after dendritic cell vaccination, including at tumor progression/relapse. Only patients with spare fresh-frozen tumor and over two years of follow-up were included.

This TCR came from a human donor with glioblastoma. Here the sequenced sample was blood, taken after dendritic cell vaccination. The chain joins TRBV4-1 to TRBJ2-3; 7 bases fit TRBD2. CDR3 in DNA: TGCGCCAGCAGCCAAGCCGTGACTAGCCACACAGATACGCAGTATTTT. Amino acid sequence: CASSQAVTSHTDTQYF.